The source of this T cell receptor (beta chain) is a study of blood T cell repertoires in COVID-19 (dated by TCRdb to 2018 to 2021). Some background on the complete study: Collaborator samples came from the United States, Italy and Spain and covered acute and convalescent phases of COVID-19. The prospective study material was composed of cDNA or gDNA derived from T cells, B-cell-depleted T cells, or PBMCs. Deeply sampled blood TCRbeta repertoires from subjects exposed to, actively infected with, or recovered from COVID-19 were included in the dataset. The repertoires were released in a freely available public database meant as a resource for research on the immune response to SARS-CoV-2. The samples were drawn from the first 160 participants of the ongoing ImmuneRACE study and from over 950 subjects provided by 6 global collaborators. Sample metadata almost always included a de-identified subject ID, COVID-19 status, age in years and sex. Where available, HLA class I and class II types were obtained from metadata supplied by the sample provider rather than from assay-based typing.

Concerning this clone: Its recognized antigen is unknown. Its ends do not fully match the called genes, so a read error is possible.

TCRbeta CDR3 regions were amplified from genomic DNA by means of the immunoSEQ Assay, a bias-controlled multiplex PCR. In the source study's methods: The number of nucleated cells in each sample was estimated by amplification of reference gene primers within the assay. Sequence reads were collapsed and filtered to measure the absolute abundance of every unique TCRbeta CDR3 rearrangement. Productive Simpson clonality was computed per sample as the square root of Simpson's diversity index over productive rearrangements. Drawn from immuneACCESS, this table holds only the in-frame rearrangements with V and J called that TCRdb kept. Clones are partly lost; checked studies trace under half to an unresolved V gene and leave the rest unexplained. V, J and clone size were drawn from that table, and D and trimming were deduced from the DNA. The sample contains roughly 70,000 clones, around nine tenths of them found a single time. The top ten hold under 4% of the sample.

Each collaborating institution followed its own protocols to collect whole blood in K2EDTA tubes. For TCRbeta analysis, collaborators shipped samples in one of three forms: frozen whole blood, isolated PBMCs, or DNA extracted from either of those sample types. Paper-wide results and their limitations: The amount of clinical and demographic metadata varied by source and participant and was provided uncurated.

The CDR3 numbers 16 residues from cysteine through phenylalanine. Only the CDR3 DNA is retained, 48 bases long and in frame from the first base. CDR1 is given as LGHNA and CDR2 as YNFKEQ, both from the germline V gene. The V and J segments used are TRBV4-2 and TRBJ2-7, with TRBD1 perhaps the D gene, on 5 matching bases. The sequenced sample consisted of peripheral blood. The TCR sequence derives from a man in his 70s with acute or convalescent COVID-19. In nucleotide form, the sequence is TGTGCCAGCAGCCAGGATCTTGGGGCCGGTCGGAACCTCGGGTCGTTC. It encodes CASSQDLGAGRNLGSF.